The 21 T cell receptor beta chains reported below all come from one sample, sequenced in a study of cytomegalovirus exposure and HLA in healthy donors (dated by TCRdb to about 2017). Library preparation used the immunoSEQ multiplex PCR assay. For the multiplex PCR, a mixture combining 60 forward primers for TCR Vbeta segments and 13 reverse primers for TCR Jbeta segments was used. In TCRdb, the immuneACCESS table is reduced to in-frame sequences with V and J assigned. These tables do not hold every clone; where another copy was compared, an unresolved V gene accounts for under half, and the others remain unexplained. The sample table lists 120,000 or so clones, approximately 17% of them with a count of one. Of the sample, approximately 2.6% falls within the top ten clones. Sequenced input: PBMCs. The receptor set was obtained from a female donor in good health and CMV-seropositive.

This clone showed up just a few times. The rearrangement links TRBV5-1 to TRBJ2-1; D uncertain. The CDR3 covers 14 residues. The V end lost 0 bases, the J end lost 4 bases, and 8 bases lay between the germline ends. Germline loops: CDR1 SGHRS, CDR2 YFSETQ. The chain's CDR3 is CASSLDAVYNEQFF. The CDR3 DNA follows: TGCGCCAGCAGCTTGGATGCGGTATACAATGAGCAGTTCTTC.

This clone was seen a few times. V and J are TRBV9 and TRBJ2-3, with 7 bases aligning to TRBD1. J lost 0 bases, V lost 4 bases, and 2 bases had no gene match. This CDR3 has 14 residues. Germline CDR1 reads SGDLS; CDR2 reads YYNGEE. In nucleotides, the CDR3 is TGTGCCAGCAGCAAGGGACAGAGCACAGATACGCAGTATTTT. Its protein product is CASSKGQSTDTQYF.

This clone was picked up a small number of times. The chain carries TRBV13 and TRBJ2-7, with TRBD2 matching over 9 bases. V shed 2 bases and J 7 bases; nucleotides not matched to a gene: 3. CDR3 length: 13 residues. Per the germline V gene, CDR1 is PRHDT and CDR2 is FYEKMQ (reference sequence). CDR3 in amino acids: CASSLSGGTEQYF. The CDR3 DNA reads TGTGCCAGCAGCTTAAGCGGGGGGACAGAGCAGTACTTC.

V gene TRBV4-3 combines with J gene TRBJ2-1, with D possibly matching TRBD1 (5 bases). The V gene's germline CDR1 is LGHNA and CDR2 YSLEER. The CDR3 has 13 residues. Trimming took 0 bases from V and 10 from J, leaving 10 bases between them. The CDR3 loop reads CASSQERAGEQFF. CDR3 in DNA: TGCGCCAGCAGCCAAGAAAGGGCAGGGGAGCAGTTCTTC.

The rearrangement uses TRBV5-1 and TRBJ2-6; possibly TRBD2 for D (6 bases). This CDR3 spans 15 amino acids. In germline, CDR1 is SGHRS, CDR2 YFSETQ. Trimming cost V 4 bases and J 2 bases, with 10 bases left between them. CDR3 bases: TGCGCCAGCAGCGTCGGAGGGACTGGGGCCAACGTCCTGACTTTC. Its protein product is CASSVGGTGANVLTF.

This chain joins TRBV5-1 and TRBJ1-2; 11 bases line up with TRBD1. The CDR3 has 15 amino acids. CDR1 SGHRS and CDR2 YFSETQ come from the germline V gene. Unmatched junction bases numbered 10, after V lost 3 bases and J lost 9 bases. CDR3 in DNA: TGCGCCAGCAGCTCCTCCGGGACAGGGGGTACGAGCTACACCTTC. As protein: CASSSSGTGGTSYTF.

The chain employs TRBV27 and TRBJ1-1; 9 positions match TRBD1. Germline V CDR1 and CDR2: MNHEY, SMNVEV (reference sequence). The V and J ends lost 2 bases and 1 base, in that order; junction bases with no gene match: 5. This CDR3 has 16 residues. The CDR3 bases are TGTGCCAGCAGTTTAGGACAGGGGCTTAGGAACACTGAAGCTTTCTTT. Protein sequence: CASSLGQGLRNTEAFF.

V and J are TRBV27 and TRBJ1-2, with a possible D match to TRBD1 (6 bases). Germline V gene data show CDR1 as MNHEY and CDR2 as SMNVEV (reference sequence). The length of the CDR3 is 19 residues. V lost 0 bases and J 4 bases, leaving 24 bases between the germline ends. The CDR3 DNA reads TGTGCCAGCAGTTTATCCGCTAGGTGGTTTGGACAGCACCCCTATGGCTACACCTTC. Amino acid sequence: CASSLSARWFGQHPYGYTF.

The V gene is TRBV9, the J gene TRBJ2-3, with D possibly TRBD1 on 5 matching bases. V lost 1 base, J lost 0 bases, and 12 bases lay in between. This CDR3 is built from 16 residues. Germline V gives CDR1 SGDLS, CDR2 YYNGEE. The CDR3 DNA reads as TGTGCCAGCAGCGTAAGGGGATACTCTAGCACAGATACGCAGTATTTT. Translating gives CASSVRGYSSTDTQYF.

The chain uses TRBV28 and TRBJ1-2; 7 positions agree with TRBD1. Germline-derived CDR1 and CDR2 are MDHEN and SYDVKM. CDR3 size: 14 residues. The V segment lost 3 bases and the J segment 8 bases; nucleotides outside the gene matches: 9. The CDR3 loop is CASSLATGRRGYTF. The CDR3 DNA follows: TGTGCCAGCAGTTTGGCGACAGGGCGGAGGGGCTACACCTTC.

This clone has just a few counts. This chain connects TRBV6-5 to TRBJ1-2; tentatively, D is TRBD1 (5 bases). The germline gives CDR1 MNHEY, CDR2 SVGAGI. The CDR3 is 12 amino acids. Between the trimmed V and J ends, which lost 5 bases and 7 bases, there was a span of 11 bases. This chain's CDR3 is CASSPRGVGYTF. The CDR3 nucleotides read TGTGCCAGCAGTCCCCGGGGGGTTGGCTACACCTTC.

J is TRBJ2-7 and V is TRBV6-1, with 7 bases matching TRBD1. Germline V lookup: CDR1 MNHNS, CDR2 SASEGT. The CDR3 is 15 amino acids. V was clipped by 6 bases and J by 3 bases; unmatched bases: 11. The CDR3 DNA reads TGTGCCAGCAGAAGTAGTATAGGGGGCATCTACGAGCAGTACTTC. Translating it yields CASRSSIGGIYEQYF.

The chain couples TRBV30 to TRBJ2-1; TRBD2 aligns across 10 bases. Looked up from germline, CDR1 is GTSNPN and CDR2 is SVGIG (reference sequence). Trimming cost V 4 bases and J 5 bases; bases outside gene matches: 8. The CDR3 contains 15 residues. The CDR3 sequence is CAWNRLAGDDNEQFF. Written as DNA, the CDR3 is TGTGCCTGGAACAGACTAGCGGGTGATGACAATGAGCAGTTCTTC.

The chain links TRBV27 to TRBJ1-4; TRBD1 aligns across 7 bases. Germline loops: CDR1 MNHEY, CDR2 SMNVEV (reference sequence). V was pared by 1 base and J by 10 bases, with 6 bases of the junction left unmatched. The length of the CDR3 is 14 residues. CDR3 residues: CASSLYPQGGKLFF. CDR3 coding DNA: TGTGCCAGCAGTTTATATCCCCAGGGGGGAAAACTGTTTTTT.

This clone was seen more than once but under ten times. The chain employs TRBV9 and TRBJ2-3; no firm D call. Germline CDR1 and CDR2: SGDLS and YYNGEE. There are 12 residues in the CDR3. With 3 bases removed from V and 6 bases from J, the gap between germline ends came to 8 bases. Written as DNA, the CDR3 is TGTGCCAGCAGCGCTAGAGCGGATACGCAGTATTTT. This gives the protein CASSARADTQYF.

This rearrangement joins TRBV6-1 to TRBJ1-5; TRBD1 agrees at 11 bases. Trimming took 3 bases from V and 6 from J; bases not matched to a gene: 7. CDR3 length: 16 residues. Germline CDR1 and CDR2: MNHNS and SASEGT. CDR3 protein: CASSDWTGGVGQPQHF. The CDR3, as DNA: TGTGCCAGCAGTGACTGGACAGGGGGCGTTGGTCAGCCCCAGCATTTT.

This clone showed up just a few times. The rearrangement joins TRBV4-2 to TRBJ2-4; 16 positions agree with TRBD2. With 0 bases clipped from V and 1 base from J, the junction kept 3 bases outside the gene matches. Germline assignment: CDR1 LGHNA and CDR2 YNFKEQ. This CDR3 has 19 amino acids. The CDR3 region has the DNA TGTGCCAGCAGCCAAGACGCGGGACTAGCGGGGGGGGCCAAAAACATTCAGTACTTC. Encoded protein: CASSQDAGLAGGAKNIQYF.

The chain is built from TRBV2 and TRBJ2-7; possible D gene TRBD1, 6 bases. V dropped 4 bases and J dropped 5 bases, with 15 bases sitting between them. The CDR3 sequence is 14 residues long. Germline lookup yields CDR1 SNHLY and CDR2 FYNNEI. In DNA form, the CDR3 reads TGTGCCAGCAGTGTGGAGCAGGGGAAAGACGAGCAGTACTTC. It is translated as CASSVEQGKDEQYF. The entire variable domain, with the rest obtained from reference TRBV2 and TRBJ2-7, is as follows: EPEVTQTPSHQVTQMGQEVILRCVPISNHLYFYWYRQILGQKVEFLVSFYNNEISEKSEIFDDQFSVERPDGSNFTLKIRSTKLEDSAMYFCASSVEQGKDEQYFGPGTRLTVT.

This clone was seen a handful of times. The chain links TRBV5-4 to TRBJ1-1, with TRBD1 matching 12 bases. J gave up 8 bases and V 4 bases, and 6 bases lay outside the gene matches. The V gene's germline CDR1 is SGHNT and CDR2 YYREEE (reference sequence). CDR3 length equals 14 residues. DNA of the CDR3: TGTGCCAGCAGCCTGGGACAGGGGGCGAACGAAGCTTTCTTT. Its protein product is CASSLGQGANEAFF.

There are a few counts of this clone. At one end the junction does not follow the germline gene, possibly because of a read error. The rearrangement joins TRBV4-3 to TRBJ2-5; 8 bases line up with TRBD1. CDR1 and CDR2 (germline): LGHNA, YSLEER. This CDR3 has 14 residues. CDR3 amino acids: CASSLTGAGEAQYF. In DNA, the CDR3 is TGCGCCAGCAGCTTGACAGGGGCCGGAGAGGCCCAGTACTTC.

This clone appeared a few times. The V gene is TRBV21-1, the J gene TRBJ2-7; TRBD1, the table's D call, lacks a check against the DNA. TRBV21-1 is annotated as a pseudogene. CDR3 length: 19 amino acids. The CDR3 bases are TGTGCCAGCAGCAAATTGGGACAGAAGCCCCACCCGCCCAGCGGGGAGCAGTACTTC. Translation: CASSKLGQKPHPPSGEQYF.